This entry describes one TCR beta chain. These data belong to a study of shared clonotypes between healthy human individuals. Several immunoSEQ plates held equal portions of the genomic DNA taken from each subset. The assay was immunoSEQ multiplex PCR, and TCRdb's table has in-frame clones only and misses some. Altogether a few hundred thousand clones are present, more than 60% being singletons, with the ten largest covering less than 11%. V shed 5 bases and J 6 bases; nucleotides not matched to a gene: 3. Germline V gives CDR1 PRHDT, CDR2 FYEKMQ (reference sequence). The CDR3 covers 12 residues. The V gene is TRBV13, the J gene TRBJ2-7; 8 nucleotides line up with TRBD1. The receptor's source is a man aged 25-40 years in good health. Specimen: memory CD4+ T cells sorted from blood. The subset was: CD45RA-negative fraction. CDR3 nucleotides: TGTGCCAGCAGCCGGACAGGGCGCGAGCAGTACTTC. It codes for CASSRTGREQYF.